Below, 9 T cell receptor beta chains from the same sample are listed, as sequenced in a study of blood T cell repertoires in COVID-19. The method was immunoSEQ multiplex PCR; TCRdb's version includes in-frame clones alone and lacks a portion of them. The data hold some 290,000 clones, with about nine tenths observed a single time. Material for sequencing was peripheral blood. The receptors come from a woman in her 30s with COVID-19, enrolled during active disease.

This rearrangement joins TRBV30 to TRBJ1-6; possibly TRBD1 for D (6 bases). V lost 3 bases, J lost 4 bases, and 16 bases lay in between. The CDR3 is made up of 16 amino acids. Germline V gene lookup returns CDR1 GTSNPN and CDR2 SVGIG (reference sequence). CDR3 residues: CAWSMSRDKYNSPLHF. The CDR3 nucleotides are TGTGCCTGGAGCATGAGCCGGGACAAATATAATTCACCCCTCCACTTT.

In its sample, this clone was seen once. CDR3 in amino acids: CASTNERTGQNEKLFF. The DNA for the CDR3 is TGCGCCAGCACCAATGAACGGACAGGGCAAAATGAAAAACTGTTTTTT. V usage is TRBV4-1 and J usage is TRBJ1-4, with 8 positions matching TRBD1. The length of the CDR3 is 16 residues. Germline CDR1 MGHRA, CDR2 YSYEKL. The ends lost 7 bases at V and 5 bases at J; junction bases unmatched: 12.

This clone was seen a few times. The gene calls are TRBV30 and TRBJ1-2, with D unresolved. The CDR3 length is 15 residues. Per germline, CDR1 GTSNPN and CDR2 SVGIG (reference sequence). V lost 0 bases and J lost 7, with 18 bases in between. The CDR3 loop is CAWSVFGLAVRGYTF. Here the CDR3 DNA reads TGTGCCTGGAGTGTCTTTGGTCTAGCAGTCCGTGGCTACACCTTC.

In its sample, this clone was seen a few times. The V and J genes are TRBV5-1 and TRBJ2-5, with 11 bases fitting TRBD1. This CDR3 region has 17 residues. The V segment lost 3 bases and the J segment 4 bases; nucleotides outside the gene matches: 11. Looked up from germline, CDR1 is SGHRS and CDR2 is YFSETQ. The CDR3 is CASSWGRGQGGRETQYF. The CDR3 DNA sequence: TGCGCCAGCAGCTGGGGAAGGGGACAGGGGGGTCGAGAGACCCAGTACTTC. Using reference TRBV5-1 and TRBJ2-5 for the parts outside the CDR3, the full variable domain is KAGVTQTPRYLIKTRGQQVTLSCSPISGHRSVSWYQQTPGQGLQFLFEYFSETQRNKGNFPGRFSGRQFSNSRSEMNVSTLELGDSALYLCASSWGRGQGGRETQYFGPGTRLLVL.

The CDR3 protein is CASSLLSGKTYEQYF. In DNA form, the CDR3 reads TGTGCCAGCAGTTTATTGTCAGGCAAGACCTACGAGCAGTACTTC. V gene TRBV27 combines with J gene TRBJ2-7; D not certain. The CDR3 consists of 15 residues. Trimming pared 1 base from V and 2 bases from J, leaving 12 bases between. The germline V gene encodes CDR1 MNHEY and CDR2 SMNVEV (reference sequence).

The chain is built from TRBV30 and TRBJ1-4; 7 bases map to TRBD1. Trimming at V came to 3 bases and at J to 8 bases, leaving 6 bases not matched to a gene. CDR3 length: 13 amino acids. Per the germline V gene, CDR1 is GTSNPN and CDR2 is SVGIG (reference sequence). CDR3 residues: CAWREGAGEKLFF. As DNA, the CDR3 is TGTGCCTGGAGGGAGGGGGCAGGGGAAAAACTGTTTTTT.

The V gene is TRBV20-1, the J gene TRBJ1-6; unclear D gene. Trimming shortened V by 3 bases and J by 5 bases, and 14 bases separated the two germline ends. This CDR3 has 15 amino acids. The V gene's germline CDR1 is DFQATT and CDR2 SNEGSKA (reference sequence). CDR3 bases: TGCAGTGCTAGTATCGGGGTCTCGGATAATTCACCCCTCCACTTT. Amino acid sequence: CSASIGVSDNSPLHF.

CDR3 region: CASSLADGGRGDTQYF. The CDR3, as DNA: TGTGCCAGCAGCTTGGCGGATGGGGGACGGGGGGATACGCAGTATTTT. This chain joins TRBV5-4 and TRBJ2-3; TRBD2 might be the D (6 bases). Germline loops: CDR1 SGHNT, CDR2 YYREEE (reference sequence). With 0 bases removed from V and 6 bases from J, the gap between germline ends came to 17 bases. This CDR3 is 16 amino acids long.

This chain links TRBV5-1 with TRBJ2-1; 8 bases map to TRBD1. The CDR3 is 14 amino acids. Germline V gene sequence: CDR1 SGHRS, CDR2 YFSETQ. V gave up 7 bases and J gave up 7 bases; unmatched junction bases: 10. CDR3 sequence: CASSAPGGRNEQFF. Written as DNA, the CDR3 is TGCGCCAGCTCGGCGCCAGGGGGCAGGAATGAGCAGTTCTTC.